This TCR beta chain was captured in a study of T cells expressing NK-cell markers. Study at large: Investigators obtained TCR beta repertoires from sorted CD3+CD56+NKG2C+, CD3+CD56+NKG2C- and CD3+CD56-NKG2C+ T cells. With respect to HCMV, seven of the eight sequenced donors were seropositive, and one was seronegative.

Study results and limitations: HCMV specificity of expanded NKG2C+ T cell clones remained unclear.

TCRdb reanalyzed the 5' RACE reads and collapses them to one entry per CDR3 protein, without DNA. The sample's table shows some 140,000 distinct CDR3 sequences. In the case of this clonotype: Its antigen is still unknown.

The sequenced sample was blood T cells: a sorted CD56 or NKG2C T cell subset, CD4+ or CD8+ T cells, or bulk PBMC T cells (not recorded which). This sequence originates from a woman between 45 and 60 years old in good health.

CDR3 in amino acids: CSVAGLAGYNEQFF. The genes are TRBV29-1 and TRBJ2-1; TCRdb designates TRBD2, a call that cannot be tested without DNA. Germline CDR1 SQVTM, CDR2 ANQGSEA. The CDR3 contains 14 residues.